This entry features one T cell receptor (beta chain) sequence. Its target is not known. Sequenced by immunoSEQ multiplex PCR; TCRdb stores in-frame clones only, minus some. This table has 35,000 or so clones, 90% to 95% appearing once. The sample comes from a study of circulating and synovial CD4+ cells in juvenile arthritis. Samples derive from patients with active juvenile idiopathic arthritis. Study results and limitations: Diversity here was lower than in bulk blood CD4 cells.

The TCR originated in a human donor with juvenile idiopathic arthritis. Sequencing was carried out using CD4+ T cells from blood.

DNA of the CDR3: TGTGCCAGCAGTCGACAGGGCTCGAACACCGGGGAGCTGTTTTTT. It translates to CASSRQGSNTGELFF. The chain links TRBV7-3 to TRBJ2-2; 7 positions agree with TRBD1. This CDR3 spans 15 amino acids. V shed 6 bases, J shed 0 bases, and the junction held 4 bases outside the gene matches. Germline-derived CDR1 and CDR2 are SGHTA and FQGTGA.